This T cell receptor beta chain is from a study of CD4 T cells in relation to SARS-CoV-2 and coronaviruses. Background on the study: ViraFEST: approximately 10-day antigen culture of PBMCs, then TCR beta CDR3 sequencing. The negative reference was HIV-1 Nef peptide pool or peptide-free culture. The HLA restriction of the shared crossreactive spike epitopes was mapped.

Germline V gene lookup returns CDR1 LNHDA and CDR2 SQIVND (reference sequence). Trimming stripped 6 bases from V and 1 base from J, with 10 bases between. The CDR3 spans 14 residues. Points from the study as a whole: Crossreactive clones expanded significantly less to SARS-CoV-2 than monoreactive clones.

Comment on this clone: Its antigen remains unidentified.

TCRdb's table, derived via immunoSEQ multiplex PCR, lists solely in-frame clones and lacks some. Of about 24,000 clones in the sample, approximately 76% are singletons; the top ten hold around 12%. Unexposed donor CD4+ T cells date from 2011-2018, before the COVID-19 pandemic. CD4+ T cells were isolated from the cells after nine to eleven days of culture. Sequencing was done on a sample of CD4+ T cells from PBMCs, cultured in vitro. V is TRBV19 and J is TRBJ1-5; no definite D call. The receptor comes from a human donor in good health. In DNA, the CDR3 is TGTGCCAGTAGGGGGATTTGGAGCAATCAGCCCCAGCATTTT. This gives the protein CASRGIWSNQPQHF.